This TCR beta chain derives from a study of cytomegalovirus exposure and HLA in healthy donors. Study information: In an early release, HLA-typed donors contributed roughly 85 million unique TCR sequences.

Germline V gives CDR1 GTSNPN, CDR2 SVGIG (reference sequence). With 3 bases clipped from V and 4 bases from J, the junction kept 6 bases outside the gene matches. CDR3 length equals 14 residues. The PCR made use of 60 Vbeta and 13 Jbeta primers. Generated by immunoSEQ multiplex PCR, the TCRdb table keeps only in-frame clones and is missing some. The sample lists around 160,000 clones; 65% to 85% were seen once. The receptor was derived from a woman in her thirties or forties in good health and CMV-seropositive. The rearrangement links TRBV30 to TRBJ2-5; 9 bases line up with TRBD2. The specimen sequenced was PBMCs. CDR3 in amino acids: CAWSAGGGRETQYF. For the CDR3, the DNA is TGTGCCTGGAGCGCGGGAGGGGGCCGAGAGACCCAGTACTTC.